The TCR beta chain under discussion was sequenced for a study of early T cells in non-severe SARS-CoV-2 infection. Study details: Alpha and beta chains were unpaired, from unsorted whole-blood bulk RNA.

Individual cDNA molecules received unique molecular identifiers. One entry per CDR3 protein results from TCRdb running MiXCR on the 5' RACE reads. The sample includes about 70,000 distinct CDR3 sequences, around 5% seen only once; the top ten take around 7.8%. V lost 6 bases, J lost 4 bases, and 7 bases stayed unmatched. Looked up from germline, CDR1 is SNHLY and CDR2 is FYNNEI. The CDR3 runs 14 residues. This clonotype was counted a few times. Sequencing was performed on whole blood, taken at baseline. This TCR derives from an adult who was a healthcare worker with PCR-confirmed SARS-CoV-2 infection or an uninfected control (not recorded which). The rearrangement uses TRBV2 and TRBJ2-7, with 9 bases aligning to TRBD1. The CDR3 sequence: CASRPTGGVYEQYF. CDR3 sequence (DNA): TGTGCCAGCAGACCGACAGGGGGAGTTTACGAGCAGTACTTC.